These 32 T cell receptor beta chains were sequenced from one sample in a study of blood T cell repertoires in COVID-19. Sequenced by immunoSEQ multiplex PCR; TCRdb stores in-frame clones only, minus some. This table holds 150,000 or so clones, approximately 83% found once. The specimen sequenced was peripheral blood. These TCRs come from a woman aged 55-69 years with COVID-19, enrolled during active disease.

This clone was seen a few times. The chain combines TRBV7-3 with TRBJ1-1; D unclear. Germline V CDR1 and CDR2: SGHTA, FQGTGA. This CDR3 contains 13 residues. V lost 5 bases to trimming and J lost 3 bases, with 10 bases between them. The CDR3 DNA is TGTGCCAGCAGCCTAGCGGGCTACACTGAAGCTTTCTTT. It specifies CASSLAGYTEAFF.

V usage is TRBV6-1 and J usage is TRBJ1-5, with a tentative D call TRBD1 (6 bases). Trimming took 2 bases from V and 6 from J, leaving 17 bases between them. Looked up from germline, CDR1 is MNHNS and CDR2 is SASEGT. This CDR3 contains 16 residues. The CDR3 here is CASSEPTDSRGQPQHF. CDR3 nucleotides: TGTGCCAGCAGTGAACCCACAGACAGCAGGGGTCAGCCCCAGCATTTT.

The rearrangement joins TRBV5-1 to TRBJ1-2; D possibly corresponds to TRBD1 (6 bases). The CDR3 covers 15 residues. Per germline, CDR1 SGHRS and CDR2 YFSETQ. Trimming took 0 bases from V and 6 from J, leaving 15 bases between them. The CDR3 DNA is TGCGCCAGCAGCTTGGCCGTAGGGGGAAAGGATGGCTACACCTTC. Translated, it gives CASSLAVGGKDGYTF.

The chain employs TRBV14 and TRBJ1-1; 8 positions agree with TRBD1. This CDR3 region has 15 residues. The J segment lost 2 bases and the V segment lost 1 base, leaving 3 bases of the junction unmatched. CDR1 SGHDN and CDR2 FVKESK come from the germline V gene. The DNA of the CDR3 is TGTGCCAGCAGCCAAGGGACAGGGTTTAACACTGAAGCTTTCTTT. This translates into CASSQGTGFNTEAFF.

This clone was seen a few times. The genes are TRBV6-5 and TRBJ1-1; D not certain. This CDR3 has 11 residues. Trimming left V 6 bases short and J 8 bases short, with 10 bases between. From germline, CDR1 is MNHEY and CDR2 SVGAGI. CDR3 residues: CASREAYEAFF. CDR3 DNA sequence: TGTGCCAGCAGAGAGGCCTACGAAGCTTTCTTT.

The CDR3 DNA is TGTGCCAGCAGCTTAACTCCGGGACAGGGAGGCTACACCTTC. Amino acids: CASSLTPGQGGYTF. The chain combines TRBV7-3 with TRBJ1-2; 9 bases fit TRBD1. The V gene end was trimmed by 0 bases and the J gene end by 8 bases; junction bases not matched to a gene: 4. The germline V gene has CDR1 SGHTA and CDR2 FQGTGA. CDR3 length equals 14 residues.

This rearrangement joins TRBV2 to TRBJ2-7; maybe TRBD1 (5 bases). The CDR3 length is 14 residues. Germline V gives CDR1 SNHLY, CDR2 FYNNEI. With 2 bases removed from V and 5 bases from J, the gap between germline ends came to 13 bases. The CDR3 loop reads CASSERGLGDEQYV. The CDR3 DNA reads TGTGCCAGCAGTGAAAGGGGTTTGGGCGACGAGCAGTACGTC.

CDR3 DNA sequence: TGTGCCAGCAGCTTGAAATTAGGGGGCGGTCTTACAGATACGCAGTATTTT. Its translation: CASSLKLGGGLTDTQYF. V is TRBV5-4 and J is TRBJ2-3; TRBD1 matches 7 bases. CDR1 is SGHNT, CDR2 YYREEE, per germline (reference sequence). With 1 base clipped from V and 3 bases from J, the junction kept 11 bases outside the gene matches. The CDR3 is made up of 17 amino acids.

The chain couples TRBV7-2 to TRBJ1-4, with 8 bases that match TRBD1. Germline CDR1 and CDR2: SGHTA and FQGNSA. CDR3 length: 14 residues. The V and J ends lost 8 bases and 8 bases, in that order; junction bases with no gene match: 10. The CDR3 region is CASGFPGQAEKLFF. The CDR3 DNA is TGTGCCAGCGGGTTTCCGGGACAGGCCGAAAAACTGTTTTTT. The full variable domain, rest sourced from reference TRBV7-2 and TRBJ1-4, is GAGVSQSPSNKVTEKGKDVELRCDPISGHTALYWYRQSLGQGLEFLIYFQGNSAPDKSGLPSDRFSAERTGGSVSTLTIQRTQQEDSAVYLCASGFPGQAEKLFFGSGTQLSVL.

The V call is TRBV6-5, the J call TRBJ1-1; no clear D. CDR3 size: 14 residues. Trimming shortened V by 6 bases and J by 5 bases, and 16 bases separated the two germline ends. CDR1 MNHEY and CDR2 SVGAGI come from the germline V gene. In DNA, the CDR3 is TGTGCCAGCAGAGCCCAATCCGCCGGGACTGAAGCTTTCTTT. Translated, it gives CASRAQSAGTEAFF.

J is TRBJ1-2 and V is TRBV6-5; 8 positions match TRBD1. In germline, CDR1 is MNHEY, CDR2 SVGAGI. CDR3 size: 13 residues. The V and J ends lost 6 bases and 8 bases, in that order; junction bases with no gene match: 8. The CDR3 is CASSLDRGRGYTF. CDR3 DNA sequence: TGTGCCAGCAGCCTCGACAGGGGAAGAGGCTACACCTTC.

The chain has TRBV20-1 and TRBJ2-7, with D possibly TRBD1 on 6 matching bases. The germline V gene encodes CDR1 DFQATT and CDR2 SNEGSKA (reference sequence). V shed 3 bases and J shed 2 bases, with 14 bases lying between them. The CDR3 has 14 residues. The CDR3 is CSASGQGLAYEQYF. In DNA form, the CDR3 reads TGCAGTGCTAGTGGTCAGGGGCTCGCCTACGAGCAGTACTTC.

The chain has TRBV7-9 and TRBJ1-3; D might be TRBD1 (6 bases). The CDR3 contains 14 residues. V gave up 5 bases and J gave up 3 bases, with 11 bases separating them. Per the germline V gene, CDR1 is SEHNR and CDR2 is FQNEAQ (reference sequence). Written as DNA, the CDR3 is TGTGCCAGCAGCGAAGGGGGTCTTGGAAACACCATATATTTT. Protein: CASSEGGLGNTIYF. The variable domain in full, completed from reference TRBV7-9 and TRBJ1-3, reads DTGVSQNPRHKITKRGQNVTFRCDPISEHNRLYWYRQTLGQGPEFLTYFQNEAQLEKSRLLSDRFSAERPKGSFSTLEIQRTEQGDSAMYLCASSEGGLGNTIYFGEGSWLTVV.

The V gene is TRBV19, the J gene TRBJ1-5; perhaps TRBD1 as D (6 bases). The germline CDR1 and CDR2 sequences are LNHDA and SQIVND (reference sequence). The V gene lost 6 bases and the J gene lost 7 bases, with 16 bases spanning the gap. The CDR3 covers 14 residues. The CDR3 DNA is TGTGCCAGTAGCCCTTACAGGGATGGACAGCCCCAGCATTTT. Translated, it gives CASSPYRDGQPQHF.

This clone was detected many times. V and J are TRBV7-8 and TRBJ2-1; D unresolved. There are 15 residues in the CDR3. Trimming took 5 bases from V and 0 from J, leaving 11 bases between them. The germline gives CDR1 SGHVS, CDR2 FQNEAQ. Written as DNA, the CDR3 is TGTGCCAGCAGCCCAAGCACAGACTCCTACAATGAGCAGTTCTTC. It specifies CASSPSTDSYNEQFF.

The chain uses TRBV11-2 and TRBJ2-3; weak D call: TRBD1 (5 bases). Trimming removed 1 base at V and 5 bases at J, with 13 bases between. The CDR3 consists of 15 residues. The germline V gene has CDR1 SGHAT and CDR2 FQNNGV. The CDR3 protein is CASSLVGQLGDTQYF. The CDR3 DNA follows: TGTGCCAGCAGCTTAGTCGGACAATTGGGAGATACGCAGTATTTT. The full variable domain, rest sourced from reference TRBV11-2 and TRBJ2-3, is EAGVAQSPRYKIIEKRQSVAFWCNPISGHATLYWYQQILGQGPKLLIQFQNNGVVDDSQLPKDRFSAERLKGVDSTLKIQPAKLEDSAVYLCASSLVGQLGDTQYFGPGTRLTVL.

This chain links TRBV6-1 with TRBJ2-6, with 7 bases that match TRBD2. V trimming: 6 bases; J trimming: 0 bases; junction bases outside the gene matches: 14. Germline V gene sequence: CDR1 MNHNS, CDR2 SASEGT. The CDR3 totals 19 residues. CDR3 nucleotides: TGTGCCAGCAGAGAAAGGGACTATCGGGCGAACTCTGGGGCCAACGTCCTGACTTTC. Residues: CASRERDYRANSGANVLTF.

This clone has more than one count but fewer than ten. Different DNA sequences within this sample yield the same CDR3. J is TRBJ1-5 and V is TRBV18; D unresolved. Germline CDR1 and CDR2: KGHSH and LQKENI. The CDR3 is made up of 14 amino acids. Between the trimmed V and J ends, which lost 3 bases and 4 bases, there was a span of 10 bases. The CDR3: CASSPAQLNQPQHF. The CDR3 coding sequence is TGTGCCAGCTCACCGGCACAGTTGAATCAGCCCCAGCATTTT.

The chain uses TRBV6-5 and TRBJ1-2; 8 nucleotides align to TRBD1. With 2 bases clipped from V and 13 bases from J, the junction kept 12 bases outside the gene matches. The CDR3 loop spans 14 amino acids. CDR1 and CDR2 from the germline V gene are MNHEY and SVGAGI. The CDR3 coding sequence is TGTGCCAGCAGTTACGCGGGCCCTCAGGGGGCTATCACCTTC. As protein: CASSYAGPQGAITF.

For the CDR3, the DNA is TGTGCCAGCACCCCGGACAGGGGTGGCAATCAGCCCCAGCATTTT. Translated: CASTPDRGGNQPQHF. This chain joins TRBV6-5 and TRBJ1-5, with 9 bases identical to TRBD1. The junction had 6 bases not matched to a gene; V was cut back by 7 bases and J by 2 bases. This CDR3 spans 15 amino acids. In germline, CDR1 is MNHEY, CDR2 SVGAGI.

The genes are TRBV5-1 and TRBJ2-5; TRBD1 matches at 7 bases. Germline V gene sequence: CDR1 SGHRS, CDR2 YFSETQ. V gave up 2 bases and J gave up 0 bases; unmatched junction bases: 1. This CDR3 has 14 residues. The CDR3 spells CASSFQGDQETQYF. The CDR3 coding sequence is TGCGCCAGCAGCTTCCAGGGGGACCAAGAGACCCAGTACTTC.

V usage is TRBV28 and J usage is TRBJ1-1; 7 bases align to TRBD1. V lost 8 bases to trimming and J lost 0 bases; unmatched junction nucleotides: 6. Germline CDR1 and CDR2: MDHEN and SYDVKM. This CDR3 contains 14 residues. The CDR3 bases are TGTGCCAGCTTAGGGACAGAGATGAACACTGAAGCTTTCTTT. It is translated as CASLGTEMNTEAFF.

This chain joins TRBV5-1 and TRBJ1-2; D gene uncertain. CDR3 length: 12 amino acids. Germline V gene sequence: CDR1 SGHRS, CDR2 YFSETQ. V was cut by 5 bases and J by 8 bases, with 13 bases left in between. The CDR3 nucleotides are TGCGCCAGCAGAGGCGGGGAAGTCGGCTACACCTTC. Its translation is CASRGGEVGYTF.

This chain connects TRBV7-9 to TRBJ2-1, with 8 nucleotides matching TRBD2. CDR3 size: 16 residues. Looked up from germline, CDR1 is SEHNR and CDR2 is FQNEAQ (reference sequence). With 4 bases clipped from V and 4 bases from J, the junction kept 9 bases outside the gene matches. CDR3 nucleotide sequence: TGTGCCAGCAGCTCCAGCTCTAGCGGGCGTTACAATGAGCAGTTCTTC. Translation gives CASSSSSSGRYNEQFF.

The gene calls are TRBV6-1 and TRBJ2-7, with 16 bases lining up with TRBD2. Germline CDR1 and CDR2: MNHNS and SASEGT. This CDR3 is built from 17 residues. Trimming took 4 bases from V and 4 from J; bases not matched to a gene: 7. The CDR3: CASSGGTSGRAVYEQYF. The CDR3 DNA follows: TGTGCCAGCAGTGGGGGGACTAGCGGGAGGGCCGTGTACGAGCAGTACTTC.

The CDR3 region is CASSTGGLAGGETQYF. The CDR3 nucleotides are TGTGCCAGTAGTACAGGGGGACTAGCGGGTGGAGAGACCCAGTACTTC. The chain links TRBV19 to TRBJ2-5; TRBD2 matches 12 bases. The germline CDR1 and CDR2 sequences are LNHDA and SQIVND (reference sequence). Unmatched junction bases numbered 7, after V lost 4 bases and J lost 4 bases. The CDR3 spans 16 residues.

CDR3 sequence (DNA): TGTGCCAGCAGTTGGACAGGGGAGGATTCACCCCTCCACTTT. Translated, it gives CASSWTGEDSPLHF. V usage is TRBV6-5 and J usage is TRBJ1-6; 9 nucleotides align to TRBD1. V dropped 4 bases and J dropped 8; count of bases not matched to a gene: 3. The CDR3 has 14 residues. Per the germline V gene, CDR1 is MNHEY and CDR2 is SVGAGI.

On this clone: The identical CDR3 is also encoded by other nucleotide sequences in the sample. The rearrangement uses TRBV19 and TRBJ1-6, with D possibly being TRBD1 (6 bases). CDR1 LNHDA and CDR2 SQIVND come from the germline V gene (reference sequence). V was shortened by 6 bases and J by 4 bases, with 7 bases between the two germline ends. This CDR3 contains 13 residues. In nucleotides, the CDR3 is TGTGCCAGTAGGGACAGTTATAATTCACCCCTCCACTTT. Protein product: CASRDSYNSPLHF.

The V call is TRBV29-1, the J call TRBJ1-2, with 8 bases lining up with TRBD1. CDR3 length: 12 amino acids. Looked up from germline, CDR1 is SQVTM and CDR2 is ANQGSEA. With V trimmed by 6 bases and J by 7 bases, 7 bases remained unmatched. The CDR3 nucleotides read TGCAGCGTAAGGACAGGGTTGAGTGGCTACACCTTC. It yields the protein CSVRTGLSGYTF.

V gene TRBV6-5 combines with J gene TRBJ2-7; the match to TRBD1 covers 8 bases. The V gene's germline CDR1 is MNHEY and CDR2 SVGAGI. The CDR3 has 12 amino acids. V gave up 9 bases and J gave up 2 bases; unmatched junction bases: 3. The CDR3 reads CARKTGAYEQYV. CDR3 nucleotides: TGTGCCAGAAAGACAGGGGCCTACGAGCAGTACGTC.

This chain uses TRBV6-1 with TRBJ1-5; the D is unclear. The ends were cut back, 2 bases at V and 2 bases at J, with 13 bases in the middle. The germline gives CDR1 MNHNS, CDR2 SASEGT. There are 16 residues in the CDR3. The CDR3 spells CASSENPVRGNQPQHF. In DNA, the CDR3 is TGTGCCAGCAGTGAAAATCCCGTACGGGGCAATCAGCCCCAGCATTTT.

For this clone: Other DNA sequences within the sample encode an identical CDR3. This chain joins TRBV7-6 and TRBJ1-1, with TRBD1 identical over 9 bases. CDR3 size: 15 residues. V was clipped by 3 bases and J by 1 base; unmatched bases: 3. Germline values: CDR1 SGHVS, CDR2 FNYEAQ. CDR3 bases: TGTGCCAGCAGCTTGGGACAGGGCGGGAACACTGAAGCTTTCTTT. Translation gives CASSLGQGGNTEAFF.